These T cell receptor beta chains were read from a single sample in a study of Tregs in tolerant kidney transplant recipients. TCRdb keeps only in-frame clones here, not all; method: immunoSEQ multiplex PCR. Found here are tens of thousands of clones, about 91% of them singletons; the top ten hold around 1.5%. Material: CD4+ T cells from blood (PBMCs), obtained 24 months after the transplant. The receptor set was obtained from a human patient who received a combined kidney and bone marrow transplant. Some T cells may have originated in the graft donor. The CDR3 runs from the conserved cysteine through the conserved F or W. A D gene is named only where the DNA matches it firmly. Only some rows state a clone size, as once, few, many or a class for expanded clones.

j_call d_call clone_size v_call cdr3_aa cdr3_nt
TRBJ1-2 - once TRBV6-4 CASSAEAAIYGYTF TGTGCCAGCAGTGCTGAGGCGGCAATCTATGGCTACACCTTC
TRBJ2-3 TRBD2 few TRBV7-2 CASSLARASGYTQYF TGTGCCAGCAGCTTAGCGAGGGCTAGCGGGTATACGCAGTATTTT
TRBJ1-1 TRBD1 - TRBV11-3 CASSWGQGRRTEAFF TGTGCCAGCAGCTGGGGACAGGGGAGACGGACTGAAGCTTTCTTT
TRBJ2-7 TRBD1 - TRBV4-2 CASSQMGQSRSYEQYF TGTGCCAGCAGCCAAATGGGACAGTCCCGCTCCTACGAGCAGTACTTC
TRBJ1-1 - - TRBV7-8 CASSPGHMNTEAFF TGTGCCAGCAGCCCGGGACACATGAACACTGAAGCTTTCTTT
TRBJ2-3 TRBD2 - TRBV2 CASSARLAGYTDTQYF TGTGCCAGCAGTGCTCGACTAGCGGGTTACACAGATACGCAGTATTTT
TRBJ1-1 - - TRBV29-1 CSVKVVAENTEAFF TGCAGCGTAAAGGTGGTGGCGGAAAACACTGAAGCTTTCTTT
TRBJ2-1 - once TRBV4-2 CASSPGWAPYNEQFF TGTGCCAGCAGCCCAGGGTGGGCACCTTACAATGAGCAGTTCTTC
TRBJ1-2 - - TRBV7-3 CASSQLGAGGGYTF TGTGCCAGCAGCCAACTTGGGGCGGGGGGTGGCTACACCTTC
TRBJ1-6 - - TRBV30 CAWRTGRLYNSPLHF TGTGCCTGGAGGACAGGTCGCCTCTATAATTCCCCCCTCCACTTT
TRBJ1-2 - - TRBV5-5 CASSFRQGYGYTF TGTGCCAGCAGCTTTCGGCAGGGCTATGGCTACACCTTC
TRBJ2-3 - - TRBV14 CASSQVLGGTDTQYF TGTGCCAGCAGCCAAGTACTAGGTGGTACAGATACGCAGTATTTT
TRBJ2-7 TRBD1 - TRBV9 CASSVVRLTGGCSYEQYF TGTGCCAGCAGCGTAGTAAGGCTAACAGGGGGTTGCTCCTACGAGCAGTACTTC
TRBJ1-1 TRBD1 - TRBV9 CASSPRDREAFEAFF TGTGCCAGCAGCCCTAGGGACAGGGAAGCGTTTGAAGCTTTCTTT
TRBJ2-7 - - TRBV9 CASSTEGRGIDEQYF TGTGCCAGCAGCACAGAGGGCAGGGGTATTGACGAGCAGTACTTC
TRBJ1-4 - - TRBV5-1 CASSPPGRGFEKLFF TGCGCCAGCAGCCCCCCAGGCCGAGGGTTCGAAAAACTGTTTTTT
TRBJ2-1 - - TRBV5-4 CAVSREHNEQFF TGTGCCGTTTCCCGCGAGCACAATGAGCAGTTCTTC
TRBJ1-2 TRBD1 - TRBV19 CASSIPLTGNLNYGYTF TGTGCCAGTAGTATCCCTCTGACAGGGAACCTAAACTATGGCTACACCTTC
TRBJ2-2 TRBD2 once TRBV7-9 CASSPTSGKATGELFF TGTGCCAGCAGCCCTACTAGCGGGAAGGCCACCGGGGAGCTGTTTTTT
TRBJ2-3 - - TRBV11-1 CASSTRESTDTQYF TGTGCCAGCAGCACCCGGGAGAGCACAGATACGCAGTATTTT
TRBJ2-7 - - TRBV7-9 CASSLGGGQSFPYEQYF TGTGCCAGCAGCTTAGGTGGCGGGCAGTCCTTCCCCTACGAGCAGTACTTC
TRBJ2-4 - - TRBV1 CTSSQVLLAGGLAKNIQYF TGCACCAGCAGTCAAGTACTGCTAGCGGGGGGGCTCGCCAAAAACATTCAGTACTTC
TRBJ2-7 TRBD2 - TRBV7-2 CASNLAGVGHEQYF TGTGCCAGCAACTTAGCGGGAGTGGGCCACGAGCAGTACTTC
TRBJ2-1 - - TRBV29-1 CSVVGGPVEQFF TGCAGCGTTGTGGGGGGGCCGGTTGAGCAGTTCTTC
TRBJ2-7 - - TRBV19 CASSTRRASYEQYF TGTGCCAGTAGTACCCGGAGGGCGTCCTACGAGCAGTACTTC
TRBJ2-3 TRBD1 - TRBV7-9 CASSPRGPDTQYF TGTGCCAGCAGCCCCAGGGGGCCAGATACGCAGTATTTT
TRBJ1-2 - - TRBV7-2 CASSPPGFYGYTF TGTGCCAGCAGCCCCCCAGGGTTCTATGGCTACACCTTC